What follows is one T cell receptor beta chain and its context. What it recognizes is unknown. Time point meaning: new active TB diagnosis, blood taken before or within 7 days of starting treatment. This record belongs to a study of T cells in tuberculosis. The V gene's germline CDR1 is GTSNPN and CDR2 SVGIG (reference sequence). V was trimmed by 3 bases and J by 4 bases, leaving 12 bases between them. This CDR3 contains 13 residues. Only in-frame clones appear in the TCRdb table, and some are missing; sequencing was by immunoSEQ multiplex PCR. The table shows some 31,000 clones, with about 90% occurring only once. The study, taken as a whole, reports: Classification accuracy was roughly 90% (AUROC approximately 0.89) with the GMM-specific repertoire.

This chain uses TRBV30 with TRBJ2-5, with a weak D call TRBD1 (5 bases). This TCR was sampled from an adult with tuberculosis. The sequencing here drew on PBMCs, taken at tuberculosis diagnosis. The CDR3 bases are TGTGCCTGGAGCCCCCCAGGGCGAGAGACCCAGTACTTC. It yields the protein CAWSPPGRETQYF.